The 27 T cell receptor beta chains given below trace back to one sample, sequenced in a study of T-cell memory formation after mild COVID-19. MiXCR was run by TCRdb on the 5' RACE reads, yielding one entry per CDR3 protein. The sample lists under 650,000 distinct CDR3 sequences; roughly 18% were seen once. Sequenced input: PBMCs or a T cell subset sorted from them (not recorded which). These receptor sequences come from an adult woman who had mild COVID-19 (a few samples of this study predate the infection). Cell type and time point are not known.

This clonotype was seen more than once but under ten times. The chain employs TRBV7-9 and TRBJ2-5; D is undetermined. This CDR3 is built from 16 residues. CDR1 is SEHNR, CDR2 FQNEAQ, per germline (reference sequence). V dropped 5 bases and J dropped 3 bases, with 19 bases sitting between them. CDR3 DNA sequence: TGTGCCAGCAGCCCAGCTATCGGACGGTCGGAAGAGACCCAGTACTTC. Protein product: CASSPAIGRSEETQYF. Full variable domain (missing parts from reference TRBV7-9 and TRBJ2-5): DTGVSQNPRHKITKRGQNVTFRCDPISEHNRLYWYRQTLGQGPEFLTYFQNEAQLEKSRLLSDRFSAERPKGSFSTLEIQRTEQGDSAMYLCASSPAIGRSEETQYFGPGTRLLVL.

This clonotype has only a few counts. The chain combines TRBV20-1 with TRBJ2-7; 7 positions match TRBD1. CDR1 is DFQATT, CDR2 SNEGSKA, per germline (reference sequence). After removal of 6 bases from V and 1 base from J, the junction contained 3 bases not matched to a gene. The CDR3 is 12 residues long. CDR3 region: CSAPTGSYEQYF. CDR3 sequence (DNA): TGCAGTGCACCGACAGGGTCCTACGAGCAGTACTTC.

This clonotype was seen more than once but under ten times. J is TRBJ2-1 and V is TRBV12-3 or TRBV12-4, with 10 bases aligning to TRBD1. This CDR3 is built from 15 residues. J lost 5 bases, V lost 6 bases, and 7 bases had no gene match. The CDR3, as DNA: TGTGCCAGCAGCATCCGGGACAGGGGCGACAATGAGCAGTTCTTC. This translates into CASSIRDRGDNEQFF.

This clonotype was counted a few times. The J gene is TRBJ2-2, the V gene TRBV20-1, with 7 bases aligning to TRBD1. CDR1 and CDR2 from the germline V gene are DFQATT and SNEGSKA (reference sequence). CDR3 length equals 15 residues. The V and J ends lost 6 bases and 0 bases, in that order; junction bases with no gene match: 7. The CDR3 loop is CSALDRDANTGELFF. CDR3 DNA: TGCAGTGCCCTAGACAGGGACGCGAACACCGGGGAGCTGTTTTTT.

The genes are TRBV9 and TRBJ1-2; TRBD1 matches 8 bases. V shed 3 bases, J shed 8 bases, and the junction held 6 bases outside the gene matches. The CDR3 totals 13 residues. Germline assignment: CDR1 SGDLS and CDR2 YYNGEE. CDR3 sequence: CASSAGQGVGYTF. The CDR3 nucleotides read TGTGCCAGCAGCGCCGGACAGGGAGTGGGCTACACCTTC.

Concerning this clonotype itself: The missing conserved phenylalanine or tryptophan at the end of this CDR3 makes a read error likely. The chain employs TRBV7-9 and TRBJ2-7, with D perhaps TRBD1 or TRBD2 (5 bases each). The germline V gene encodes CDR1 SEHNR and CDR2 FQNEAQ (reference sequence). V lost 2 bases, J lost 3 bases, and 14 bases lay in between. The CDR3 consists of 15 residues. The CDR3 here is CASSLLGATFYEQYL. The CDR3 DNA sequence: TGTGCCAGCAGCTTACTCGGGGCCACCTTCTACGAGCAGTACCTC.

This clonotype was observed a few times. The chain joins TRBV6-2 or TRBV6-3 to TRBJ2-2, with unresolved D. Trimming removed 2 bases from V and 0 bases from J, with 7 bases in between. The CDR3 sequence is 15 residues long. The germline CDR1 and CDR2 sequences are MNHEY and SVGEGT. This CDR3 reads CASSYPNTNTGELFF. The CDR3, as DNA: TGTGCCAGCAGTTACCCCAACACGAACACCGGGGAGCTGTTTTTT.

A few counts support this clonotype. The chain links TRBV20-1 to TRBJ2-3; 12 bases fit TRBD2. J lost 1 base, V lost 7 bases, and 12 bases had no gene match. This CDR3 has 17 residues. Germline assignment: CDR1 DFQATT and CDR2 SNEGSKA (reference sequence). The CDR3 here is CSGSLAGGRPRTDTQYF. The CDR3 DNA follows: TGCAGTGGCTCCCTAGCGGGAGGGCGCCCCCGCACAGATACGCAGTATTTT.

The table lists this clonotype with a few counts. CDR3: CASSAMAGGPNEQFF. The CDR3, as DNA: TGTGCCAGCAGCGCCATGGCAGGAGGCCCCAATGAGCAGTTCTTC. The rearrangement joins TRBV3-1 to TRBJ2-1; the D gene is possibly TRBD2 (5 bases). The germline V and J ends were trimmed by 5 bases and 6 bases, with 17 bases remaining between them. The CDR3 is made up of 15 amino acids. CDR1 and CDR2 from the germline V gene are LGHDT and YNNKEL (reference sequence).

Only a few counts were recorded for this clonotype. The genes are TRBV7-9 and TRBJ2-1; D is unresolved. Germline CDR1 SEHNR, CDR2 FQNEAQ (reference sequence). Trimming removed 5 bases at V and 9 bases at J, with 14 bases between. The CDR3 length is 13 residues. CDR3 sequence (DNA): TGTGCCAGCAGCCAACGCGAGGTGGGTGAGCAGTTCTTC. It translates to CASSQREVGEQFF.

The chain couples TRBV4-2 to TRBJ2-2; D ambiguous. This CDR3 is built from 13 residues. Germline V CDR1 and CDR2: LGHNA, YNFKEQ. V gave up 6 bases and J gave up 6 bases, with 11 bases separating them. CDR3 in amino acids: CASRGIDAGELFF. The CDR3 bases are TGTGCCAGCAGGGGTATAGACGCCGGGGAGCTGTTTTTT.

The V call is TRBV27, the J call TRBJ1-2, with D unresolved. Germline V gene lookup returns CDR1 MNHEY and CDR2 SMNVEV (reference sequence). The CDR3 loop spans 13 amino acids. V was pared by 6 bases and J by 1 base, with 9 bases between. This CDR3 is CASRSGLNYGYTF. The DNA for the CDR3 is TGTGCCAGCAGGTCCGGCCTTAACTATGGCTACACCTTC.

The V call is TRBV12-3 or TRBV12-4, the J call TRBJ1-2; D gene ambiguous. There are 13 residues in the CDR3. Trimming stripped 2 bases from V and 4 bases from J, with 8 bases between. The chain's CDR3 is CASSLMRAYGYTF. The CDR3 DNA sequence: TGTGCCAGCAGTTTAATGAGGGCCTATGGCTACACCTTC.

V is TRBV6-2 or TRBV6-3 and J is TRBJ2-2; perhaps TRBD2 as D (6 bases). Trimming stripped 7 bases from V and 10 bases from J, with 22 bases between. The CDR3 is 15 amino acids. Germline V gene sequence: CDR1 MNHEY, CDR2 SVGEGT. CDR3 loop: CASTQALAAPVELFF. The CDR3 nucleotides read TGTGCCAGCACTCAGGCACTAGCCGCACCCGTGGAGCTGTTTTTT.

The rearrangement uses TRBV30 and TRBJ1-4, with unresolved D. The germline V gene has CDR1 GTSNPN and CDR2 SVGIG (reference sequence). The CDR3 has 14 residues. The ends were cut back, 1 base at V and 5 bases at J, with 11 bases in the middle. CDR3 loop: CAWSAKLGNEKLFF. CDR3 DNA sequence: TGTGCCTGGAGTGCTAAGCTCGGAAATGAAAAACTGTTTTTT. Together with reference TRBV30 and TRBJ1-4, the CDR3 gives the full variable domain: SQTIHQWPATLVQPVGSPLSLECTVEGTSNPNLYWYRQAAGRGLQLLFYSVGIGQISSEVPQNLSASRPQDRQFILSSKKLLLSDSGFYLCAWSAKLGNEKLFFGSGTQLSVL.

The rearrangement joins TRBV20-1 to TRBJ1-3, with unresolved D. V lost 4 bases, J lost 0 bases, and 10 bases lay in between. Germline values: CDR1 DFQATT, CDR2 SNEGSKA (reference sequence). CDR3 length: 14 residues. CDR3 DNA: TGCAGTGCTATAACAGCAAGCTCTGGAAACACCATATATTTT. It codes for CSAITASSGNTIYF.

The gene calls are TRBV28 and TRBJ2-7; D gene uncertain. Deletions cut 7 bases from V and 0 bases from J, with 13 bases between. This CDR3 has 14 residues. Germline V gene lookup returns CDR1 MDHEN and CDR2 SYDVKM. The CDR3 reads CASTAASPSYEQYF. In DNA form, the CDR3 reads TGTGCCAGCACCGCAGCCTCCCCCTCCTACGAGCAGTACTTC.

The chain is built from TRBV5-1 and TRBJ2-3; 8 bases line up with TRBD2. CDR3 size: 14 residues. Looked up from germline, CDR1 is SGHRS and CDR2 is YFSETQ. The junction had 4 bases not matched to a gene; V was cut back by 5 bases and J by 2 bases. DNA of the CDR3: TGCGCCAGCAGATTCGGACTAGCCACAGATACGCAGTATTTT. Protein sequence: CASRFGLATDTQYF.

This clonotype was found a few times. The chain joins TRBV29-1 to TRBJ2-3; D is unresolved. CDR1 and CDR2 from the germline V gene are SQVTM and ANQGSEA. The CDR3 has 14 residues. Between the trimmed V and J ends, which lost 1 base and 6 bases, there was a span of 14 bases. CDR3: CSVEGGRVVDTQYF. The CDR3 nucleotides read TGCAGCGTTGAAGGGGGAAGAGTGGTGGATACGCAGTATTTT.

In this sample, this clonotype turned up a few times. The J gene is TRBJ2-1, the V gene TRBV4-3, with 8 bases fitting TRBD2. CDR1 LGHNA and CDR2 YSLEER come from the germline V gene. The V segment lost 4 bases and the J segment 8 bases; nucleotides outside the gene matches: 10. This CDR3 spans 15 amino acids. CDR3: CASSLLGLAADEQFF. The CDR3 nucleotides read TGCGCCAGCAGCCTACTCGGACTAGCAGCAGATGAGCAGTTCTTC.

This clonotype was seen a handful of times. In nucleotides, the CDR3 is TGTGCCAGCAGCCAATTTAACGGGGCTTACAATGAGCAGTTCTTC. Its translation: CASSQFNGAYNEQFF. This chain uses TRBV4-2 with TRBJ2-1; either TRBD1 or TRBD2 may supply D (5 bases each). The V end lost 2 bases, the J end lost 4 bases, and 12 bases lay between the germline ends. This CDR3 is built from 15 residues. Germline V lookup: CDR1 LGHNA, CDR2 YNFKEQ.

There are many counts of this clonotype. This chain joins TRBV9 and TRBJ2-3; D might be TRBD1 (5 bases). The V end was cut by 7 bases, the J end by 6 bases, with 9 bases between. This CDR3 is built from 11 residues. CDR1 is SGDLS and CDR2 is YYNGEE in the germline V gene. Here the CDR3 DNA reads TGTGCCAGCGGCAGGGCTGATACGCAGTATTTT. It codes for CASGRADTQYF.

This clonotype has just a few counts. The CDR3 is CASSEEGGARTGELFF. CDR3 DNA: TGTGCCAGCAGCGAGGAGGGCGGGGCGAGGACCGGGGAGCTGTTTTTT. The V and J genes are TRBV9 and TRBJ2-2; maybe TRBD2 (6 bases). Germline V gives CDR1 SGDLS, CDR2 YYNGEE. The CDR3 is 16 residues long. V lost 3 bases and J 5 bases, leaving 17 bases between the germline ends. The whole variable domain, filled in from reference TRBV9 and TRBJ2-2, reads DSGVTQTPKHLITATGQRVTLRCSPRSGDLSVYWYQQSLDQGLQFLIQYYNGEERAKGNILERFSAQQFPDLHSELNLSSLELGDSALYFCASSEEGGARTGELFFGEGSRLTVL.

This clonotype turned up a few times. The J gene is TRBJ1-2, the V gene TRBV24-1; D is possibly TRBD1 (5 bases). Per germline, CDR1 KGHDR and CDR2 SFDVKD. The germline V and J ends were trimmed by 1 base and 3 bases, with 11 bases remaining between them. This CDR3 contains 15 residues. CDR3 nucleotide sequence: TGTGCCACCAGTGATTTCCGGGACGGCCACTATGGCTACACCTTC. As protein: CATSDFRDGHYGYTF.

The chain recombines TRBV3-1 with TRBJ2-7; D perhaps matches TRBD2 (5 bases). Trimming shortened V by 0 bases and J by 3 bases, and 9 bases separated the two germline ends. Germline CDR1 LGHDT, CDR2 YNNKEL (reference sequence). The CDR3 runs 14 residues. This CDR3 is CASSQDPGNYEQYF. In DNA, the CDR3 is TGTGCCAGCAGCCAAGATCCCGGGAACTACGAGCAGTACTTC.

This clonotype was detected a few times. The rearrangement joins TRBV15 to TRBJ1-4, with TRBD1 matching over 7 bases. The length of the CDR3 is 18 residues. The J segment lost 0 bases and the V segment lost 1 base, leaving 8 bases of the junction unmatched. Germline V CDR1 and CDR2: LNHNV, YYDKDF (reference sequence). Here the CDR3 reads CATSRGRGRRATNEKLFF. The CDR3 DNA sequence: TGTGCCACCAGCAGAGGGAGGGGGCGGAGAGCAACTAATGAAAAACTGTTTTTT. Based on the CDR3 plus reference TRBV15 and TRBJ1-4, the full variable domain is DAMVIQNPRYQVTQFGKPVTLSCSQTLNHNVMYWYQQKSSQAPKLLFHYYDKDFNNEADTPDNFQSRRPNTSFCFLDIRSPGLGDTAMYLCATSRGRGRRATNEKLFFGSGTQLSVL.

Only a few counts were recorded for this clonotype. CDR3 residues: CASSQGTANYEQYF. The DNA for the CDR3 is TGCGCCAGCAGCCAAGGGACAGCGAACTACGAGCAGTACTTC. The chain couples TRBV4-1 to TRBJ2-7; weak D call: TRBD1 (6 bases). The CDR3 covers 14 residues. The V end lost 1 base, the J end lost 3 bases, and 10 bases lay between the germline ends. Looked up from germline, CDR1 is MGHRA and CDR2 is YSYEKL.